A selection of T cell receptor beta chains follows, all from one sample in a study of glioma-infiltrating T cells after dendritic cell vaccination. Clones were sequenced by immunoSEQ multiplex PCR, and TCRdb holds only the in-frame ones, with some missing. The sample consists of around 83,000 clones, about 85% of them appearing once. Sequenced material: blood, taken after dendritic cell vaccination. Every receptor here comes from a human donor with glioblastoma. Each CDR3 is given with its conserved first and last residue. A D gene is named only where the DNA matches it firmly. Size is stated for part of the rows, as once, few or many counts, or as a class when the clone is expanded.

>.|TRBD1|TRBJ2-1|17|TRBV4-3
TGCGCCAGCAGCCAAAGGTTACCGGGACAGGGCTACAATGAGCAGTTCTTC
CASSQRLPGQGYNEQFF
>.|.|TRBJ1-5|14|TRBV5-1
TGCGCCAGCAGCTTGGATGGAGTAGATCAGCCCCAGCATTTT
CASSLDGVDQPQHF
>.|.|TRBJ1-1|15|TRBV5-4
TGTGCCAGCAGCTTCCGAGACAGGCTGAGCACTGAAGCTTTCTTT
CASSFRDRLSTEAFF
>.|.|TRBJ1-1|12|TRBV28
TGTGCCAGCAGTTACACAGACACTGAAGCTTTCTTT
CASSYTDTEAFF
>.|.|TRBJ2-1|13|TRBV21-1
TGTGCCAGCAGCAACATGGGGGCAGCTGAGCAGTTCTTC
CASSNMGAAEQFF
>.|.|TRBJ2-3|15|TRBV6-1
TGTGCCAGCAGTGATACCGTCTCACACACAGATACGCAGTATTTT
CASSDTVSHTDTQYF
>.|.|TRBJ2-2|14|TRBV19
TGTGCCAGTAGTATACGGCAGGGGACCGGGGAGCTGTTTTTT
CASSIRQGTGELFF
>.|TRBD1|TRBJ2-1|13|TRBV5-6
TGTGCCAGCAGCCCCAAGGACAGGTATGAGCAGTTCTTC
CASSPKDRYEQFF
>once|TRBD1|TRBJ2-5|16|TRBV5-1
TGCGCCAGCAGCGGATCGCAGGGGGCAAGGCAAGAGACCCAGTACTTC
CASSGSQGARQETQYF
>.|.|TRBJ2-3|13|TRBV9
TGTGCCAGCAAGGGAGCCAGCACAGATACGCAGTATTTT
CASKGASTDTQYF
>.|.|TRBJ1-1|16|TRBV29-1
TGCAGCGCGGTACAGGGTTTCGGTTCTATGAACACTGAAGCTTTCTTT
CSAVQGFGSMNTEAFF
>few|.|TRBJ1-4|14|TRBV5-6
TGTGCCAGCAGCTTGTTAGCCGGGAACGAAAAACTGTTTTTT
CASSLLAGNEKLFF
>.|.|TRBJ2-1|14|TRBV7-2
TGTGCCAGCAGCTTAGCCCTAGAATCCCATGAGCAGTTCTTC
CASSLALESHEQFF
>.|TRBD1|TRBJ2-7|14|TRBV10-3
TGTGCCATCAGTAGACAGGGGGCGCTTCGCGAGCAGTACTTC
CAISRQGALREQYF
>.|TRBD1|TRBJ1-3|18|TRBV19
TGTGCCAGCGTCTCCCCACTGGGACAGACTAACTCTGGAAACACCATATATTTT
CASVSPLGQTNSGNTIYF
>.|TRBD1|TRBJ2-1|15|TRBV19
TGTGCCAGTAGTATAGACGGGACAGGGGCGTATGAGCAGTTCTTC
CASSIDGTGAYEQFF